The rows below give T cell receptor beta chains drawn from one sample of a study of cytomegalovirus exposure and HLA in healthy donors. Sequencing was performed with immunoSEQ multiplex PCR; in TCRdb, only in-frame clones are kept and a portion is missing. The sample contains 100,000 to 150,000 clones, 65% to 80% of which appear only once. The material sequenced was PBMCs. Receptor source: a woman aged 40 to 50 in good health and CMV-seropositive. The CDR3 runs from the conserved cysteine through the conserved F or W. The D gene is left open where the match is weak. For some rows the clone size is stated as once, few or many, or as a class when expanded; others skip it.

V	J	D	length	size	CDR3	DNA
TRBV9	TRBJ1-5	-	14	-	CASSVGQSNQPQHF	TGTGCCAGCAGCGTGGGCCAGTCCAATCAGCCCCAGCATTTT
TRBV12-5	TRBJ1-1	-	13	-	CASGPGEGIEAFF	TGTGCTAGTGGTCCCGGGGAGGGTATTGAAGCTTTCTTT
TRBV2	TRBJ1-5	-	14	-	CASSGTGSNQPQHF	TGTGCCAGCAGCGGAACAGGGTCCAATCAGCCCCAGCATTTT
TRBV9	TRBJ2-1	TRBD2	15	-	CASGGAGGTTNEQFF	TGTGCCAGCGGGGGAGCGGGGGGGACTACGAATGAGCAGTTCTTC
TRBV6-5	TRBJ2-1	TRBD2	14	-	CASSAPGTSNEQFF	TGTGCCAGCAGCGCCCCCGGGACTAGCAATGAGCAGTTCTTC
TRBV7-9	TRBJ2-1	TRBD1	14	-	CASSIQGPYNEQFF	TGTGCCAGCAGCATACAGGGGCCCTACAATGAGCAGTTCTTC
TRBV29-1	TRBJ1-4	TRBD1	13	-	CSAMTGSIEKLFF	TGCAGCGCAATGACAGGGAGTATTGAAAAACTGTTTTTT
TRBV7-2	TRBJ1-1	-	13	-	CASSFEGETEAFF	TGTGCCAGCAGCTTCGAGGGGGAGACTGAAGCTTTCTTT
TRBV6-5	TRBJ2-1	TRBD1	15	once	CASTPGTGAYNEQFF	TGTGCCAGCACCCCCGGGACAGGGGCCTACAATGAGCAGTTCTTC
TRBV5-5	TRBJ1-4	TRBD1	17	few	CASSTSQGAGTNEKLFF	TGTGCCAGCAGCACTTCACAGGGGGCGGGAACTAATGAAAAACTGTTTTTT
TRBV6-1	TRBJ2-7	-	11	-	CAVTRTYEQYF	TGTGCCGTCACCCGGACATACGAGCAGTACTTC
TRBV27	TRBJ2-7	-	14	-	CASGKSGPGDEQYF	TGTGCCAGCGGCAAGTCTGGGCCGGGGGACGAGCAGTACTTC
TRBV5-6	TRBJ1-2	-	12	-	CASSVTANGYTF	TGTGCCAGCAGCGTGACAGCGAATGGCTACACCTTC
TRBV21-1	TRBJ2-5	-	17	-	CASSNPGDRGRGETQYF	TGTGCCAGCAGCAATCCCGGGGACAGGGGGCGGGGAGAGACCCAGTACTTC
TRBV6-5	TRBJ2-7	-	12	once	CASTNRGYEQYF	TGTGCCAGCACCAACCGCGGGTACGAGCAGTACTTC
TRBV27	TRBJ2-7	-	13	-	CASSPPNSYEQYF	TGTGCCAGCAGTCCGCCGAACTCCTACGAGCAGTACTTC
TRBV11-2	TRBJ1-2	-	12	-	CASSSSNYGYTF	TGTGCCAGCAGCTCCTCTAACTATGGCTACACCTTC
TRBV28	TRBJ1-4	TRBD1	16	-	CASSTGQGAANEKLFF	TGTGCCAGCAGTACCGGACAGGGGGCTGCTAATGAAAAACTGTTTTTT
TRBV5-1	TRBJ2-7	-	12	-	CASSFRGYEQYF	TGCGCCAGCAGCTTCAGAGGCTACGAGCAGTACTTC
TRBV4-1	TRBJ2-7	-	14	-	CASSQVVVEYEQYF	TGCGCCAGCAGCCAAGTTGTAGTAGAATACGAGCAGTACTTC
TRBV7-9	TRBJ2-1	TRBD2	15	few	CASSLSGGRWGEQFF	TGTGCCAGCAGCTTGAGCGGGGGGCGGTGGGGTGAGCAGTTCTTC
TRBV4-3	TRBJ2-7	TRBD1	16	-	CASSQDRTGSSYEQYF	TGCGCCAGCAGCCAAGACCGGACAGGGTCTTCCTACGAGCAGTACTTC
TRBV7-7	TRBJ2-5	TRBD2	15	once	CASSLGLAVGETQYF	TGTGCCAGCAGCTTAGGTCTAGCGGTCGGAGAGACCCAGTACTTC
TRBV7-9	TRBJ2-5	-	14	-	CASTLLGEQETQYF	TGTGCCAGCACCCTCTTGGGCGAACAAGAGACCCAGTACTTC
TRBV19	TRBJ2-7	TRBD1	16	-	CATKAPPGTGNYEQYF	TGTGCCACCAAAGCCCCCCCAGGGACAGGTAACTACGAGCAGTACTTC
TRBV4-3	TRBJ2-3	TRBD2	16	-	CASSQGEGGSTDTQYF	TGCGCCAGCAGCCAAGGGGAGGGAGGGAGCACAGATACGCAGTATTTT
TRBV18	TRBJ1-5	TRBD1	15	-	CASSPGTDSNQPQHF	TGTGCCAGCTCACCCGGGACAGACAGCAATCAGCCCCAGCATTTT
TRBV4-3	TRBJ2-7	-	15	once	CASSQDQGGPYEQYF	TGCGCCAGCAGCCAAGATCAGGGGGGCCCCTACGAGCAGTACTTC
TRBV7-3	TRBJ2-2	TRBD2	16	-	CASSDSGGAKTGELFF	TGTGCCAGCAGCGATAGCGGGGGGGCGAAGACGGGGGAGCTGTTTTTT
TRBV5-1	TRBJ2-5	-	14	-	CASSLETSSATQYF	TGCGCCAGCAGCTTGGAAACTAGTAGTGCGACCCAGTACTTC
TRBV30	TRBJ1-5	TRBD1	13	-	CAWGDSRNQPQHF	TGTGCCTGGGGGGACAGTAGGAATCAGCCCCAGCATTTT
TRBV19	TRBJ2-3	TRBD2	16	many	CASSRLAGGWADTQYF	TGTGCCAGTAGCCGACTAGCGGGAGGTTGGGCAGATACGCAGTATTTT
TRBV4-3	TRBJ2-5	TRBD2	15	few	CASSHGTSGVETQYF	TGCGCCAGCAGCCACGGGACTAGCGGGGTGGAGACCCAGTACTTC
TRBV29-1	TRBJ2-7	-	14	-	CSVGRRTVPYEQYF	TGCAGCGTTGGACGGAGGACCGTACCCTACGAGCAGTACTTC
TRBV7-8	TRBJ2-7	-	14	-	CASSLGEVSYEQYF	TGTGCCAGCAGCTTAGGAGAGGTCTCCTACGAGCAGTACTTC
TRBV4-3	TRBJ2-4	TRBD1	14	-	CASSQGRQGPIQYF	TGCGCCAGCAGCCAAGGGAGACAGGGACCCATTCAGTACTTC
TRBV7-2	TRBJ1-1	-	13	-	CASSPDWNTEAFF	TGTGCCAGCAGTCCGGACTGGAACACTGAAGCTTTCTTT
TRBV5-5	TRBJ2-1	-	15	once	CASSLGREPYNEQFF	TGTGCCAGCAGCTTGGGCAGGGAACCCTACAATGAGCAGTTCTTC
TRBV13	TRBJ2-7	-	14	-	CASSAKPGSYEQYF	TGTGCCAGCAGCGCAAAGCCGGGTTCCTACGAGCAGTACTTC
TRBV5-4	TRBJ1-1	TRBD1	14	-	CASGPNDRVPEAFF	TGTGCCAGCGGACCTAACGACAGGGTCCCTGAAGCTTTCTTT
TRBV7-2	TRBJ2-5	TRBD2	16	-	CASSLSRPGGSETQYF	TGTGCCAGCAGCTTATCTCGGCCGGGGGGGAGTGAGACCCAGTACTTC
TRBV6-4	TRBJ1-2	-	13	-	CASSDLQGSGYTF	TGTGCCAGCAGTGACCTACAGGGCTCTGGCTACACCTTC
TRBV5-8	TRBJ2-1	TRBD1	15	-	CASSLYRGSYNEQFF	TGTGCCAGCAGCTTATACAGGGGGTCCTACAATGAGCAGTTCTTC
TRBV5-1	TRBJ2-7	TRBD1	13	-	CASSFNRGYEQYF	TGCGCCAGCAGCTTCAACAGGGGCTACGAGCAGTACTTC
TRBV7-2	TRBJ1-1	-	13	-	CASSAGRNTEAFF	TGTGCCAGCAGCGCGGGACGGAACACTGAAGCTTTCTTT
TRBV19	TRBJ1-2	-	16	-	CASSNNLQGSSYGYTF	TGTGCCAGTAGTAACAATCTACAGGGTTCATCCTATGGCTACACCTTC
TRBV28	TRBJ1-5	-	15	-	CASSFANQGILAQHF	-